The 32 T cell receptor beta chains listed next were all sequenced from one sample in a study (dated by TCRdb to the mid-2010s). Library generation was performed with RT-PCR. The instrument was an Illumina MiSeq. Using fastp trimming at Q25 and MiXCR clonotype assembly, TCRdb reanalyzed the public sequencing data and kept in-frame beta chains. Rows with one shared CDR3 protein collapse into an entry with the most common genes and DNA. The sample data list about 680,000 distinct CDR3 sequences, and about 14% of these were observed just once. 3.6% of the sample belongs to the ten largest clones. The specimen was memory CD4+ T cells from blood. These receptors came from a female donor in good health, serving as a healthy control.

CDR3 nucleotides: TGTGCCATCAGCGACGTCGGCGGGGCGGCGGCCTCTGGAAACACCATATATTTT. It translates to CAISDVGGAAASGNTIYF. This sequence joins TRBV10-3 and TRBJ1-3; the D gene is possibly TRBD1 (5 bases). V was shortened by 6 bases and J by 0 bases, with 21 bases between the two germline ends. Germline V gene data show CDR1 as ENHRY and CDR2 as SYGVKD. CDR3 size: 18 residues.

The rearrangement links TRBV7-6 to TRBJ2-5; 15 positions match TRBD2. Germline values: CDR1 SGHVS, CDR2 FNYEAQ. This CDR3 contains 18 residues. The V gene end was trimmed by 4 bases and the J gene end by 1 base; junction bases not matched to a gene: 7. The CDR3 loop is CASSSGLAGGPPQETQYF. The CDR3 region has the DNA TGTGCCAGCAGCTCCGGACTAGCGGGGGGGCCCCCCCAAGAGACCCAGTACTTC.

There are many counts of this clonotype. This chain connects TRBV24-1 to TRBJ1-2; unclear D gene. The CDR3 runs 14 residues. In germline, CDR1 is KGHDR, CDR2 SFDVKD. V gave up 4 bases and J gave up 4 bases, with 12 bases separating them. As DNA, the CDR3 is TGTGCCACCAGTGAGGATACGCGATTCTATGGCTACACCTTC. Its translation: CATSEDTRFYGYTF.

The chain combines TRBV5-6 with TRBJ1-2; 12 positions agree with TRBD1. V lost 6 bases, J lost 8 bases, and 5 bases stayed unmatched. The germline CDR1 and CDR2 sequences are SGHDT and YYEEEE. CDR3 length: 13 residues. The CDR3 nucleotides are TGTGCCAGCATCCGGGACAGGGGGCGCGGCTACACCTTC. Translation: CASIRDRGRGYTF.

V is TRBV5-1 and J is TRBJ2-7, with 7 bases lining up with TRBD1. The germline V gene encodes CDR1 SGHRS and CDR2 YFSETQ. V trimming: 3 bases; J trimming: 1 base; junction bases outside the gene matches: 7. The CDR3 is 15 amino acids. The chain's CDR3 is CASSSGTAESYEQYF. CDR3 nucleotide sequence: TGCGCCAGCAGCTCCGGGACAGCCGAATCCTACGAGCAGTACTTC.

V usage is TRBV5-1 and J usage is TRBJ2-3; 12 bases agree with TRBD2. The V and J ends lost 5 bases and 6 bases, in that order; junction bases with no gene match: 7. Germline V gives CDR1 SGHRS, CDR2 YFSETQ. The CDR3 runs 15 residues. In nucleotides, the CDR3 is TGCGCCAGCAGACTAGCGGGGGGTCCCTCTGATACGCAGTATTTT. Its protein is CASRLAGGPSDTQYF. The complete variable domain, with remaining parts taken from reference TRBV5-1 and TRBJ2-3, reads KAGVTQTPRYLIKTRGQQVTLSCSPISGHRSVSWYQQTPGQGLQFLFEYFSETQRNKGNFPGRFSGRQFSNSRSEMNVSTLELGDSALYLCASRLAGGPSDTQYFGPGTRLTVL.

Concerning this clonotype itself: A junction boundary mismatches the germline segment, possibly from a read error. The V and J genes are TRBV9 and TRBJ1-6; 7 positions match TRBD1. The CDR3 totals 16 residues. Germline V gene sequence: CDR1 SGDLS, CDR2 YYNGEE. The chain's CDR3 is CASNVDPTGDSGPLHF. The CDR3 coding sequence is TGTGCCAGCAACGTAGACCCTACAGGGGACTCGGGGCCCCTCCACTTT.

This clonotype showed up many times. The CDR3 DNA reads as TGTGCCAGCAGACCGGGACAGCACATGAACACTGAAGCTTTCTTT. This codes for CASRPGQHMNTEAFF. This chain links TRBV4-2 with TRBJ1-1, with TRBD1 matching 7 bases. Germline-derived CDR1 and CDR2 are LGHNA and YNFKEQ. The CDR3 contains 15 residues. With 6 bases clipped from V and 0 bases from J, the junction kept 7 bases outside the gene matches.

This clonotype was observed a few times. The V call is TRBV27, the J call TRBJ2-7; 12 bases agree with TRBD2. CDR3 length: 15 residues. Germline V gene sequence: CDR1 MNHEY, CDR2 SMNVEV (reference sequence). The V and J ends lost 5 bases and 4 bases, in that order; junction bases with no gene match: 6. Written as DNA, the CDR3 is TGTGCCAGCAGTCATGGGACTAGCGGGTCGTACGAGCAGTACTTC. The encoded protein is CASSHGTSGSYEQYF.

This clonotype came up a few times. The rearrangement joins TRBV3-1 to TRBJ2-2; D uncertain. In germline, CDR1 is LGHDT, CDR2 YNNKEL (reference sequence). CDR3 length: 14 residues. V lost 1 base to trimming and J lost 4 bases, with 7 bases between them. CDR3 amino acids: CASSQAVATGELFF. Written as DNA, the CDR3 is TGTGCCAGCAGCCAAGCGGTGGCCACCGGGGAGCTGTTTTTT.

The chain recombines TRBV29-1 with TRBJ2-2; unclear D gene. Between the trimmed V and J ends, which lost 5 bases and 4 bases, there was a span of 8 bases. Germline V gives CDR1 SQVTM, CDR2 ANQGSEA. The CDR3 extends over 12 amino acids. In nucleotides, the CDR3 is TGCAGCGTTCATACGTCCACCGGGGAGCTGTTTTTT. Residues: CSVHTSTGELFF.

The chain is built from TRBV6-2 or TRBV6-3 and TRBJ2-1; 9 positions match TRBD2. The CDR3 has 17 residues. CDR1 MNHEY and CDR2 SVGEGT come from the germline V gene. V shed 6 bases, J shed 6 bases, and the junction held 15 bases outside the gene matches. CDR3 bases: TGTGCCAGCAGCCGACCCTCATCCGGGACTAGCCGCAATGAGCAGTTCTTC. Amino acid sequence: CASSRPSSGTSRNEQFF.

The chain has TRBV28 and TRBJ2-1, with 11 nucleotides matching TRBD2. Trimming removed 7 bases from V and 4 bases from J; junction bases left unmatched: 6. This CDR3 comprises 15 residues. Germline V gene sequence: CDR1 MDHEN, CDR2 SYDVKM. CDR3 sequence (DNA): TGTGCCAGCACCGGGACTAGCGGAGAATACAATGAGCAGTTCTTC. It encodes CASTGTSGEYNEQFF.

This clonotype was picked up a small number of times. The chain carries TRBV28 and TRBJ2-1; 7 positions match TRBD2. The CDR3 covers 17 residues. V dropped 3 bases and J dropped 7; count of bases not matched to a gene: 15. Per the germline V gene, CDR1 is MDHEN and CDR2 is SYDVKM. CDR3 bases: TGTGCCAGCAGTTTGTCCCCTGGAGGGAGGGCCCAGAATGAGCAGTTCTTC. The encoded protein is CASSLSPGGRAQNEQFF. The full variable domain, in which reference TRBV28 and TRBJ2-1 provide the parts outside the CDR3, is DVKVTQSSRYLVKRTGEKVFLECVQDMDHENMFWYRQDPGLGLRLIYFSYDVKMKEKGDIPEGYSVSREKKERFSLILESASTNQTSMYLCASSLSPGGRAQNEQFFGPGTRLTVL.

There are many counts of this clonotype. V usage is TRBV20-1 and J usage is TRBJ2-1, with TRBD1 identical over 9 bases. The CDR3 is 14 residues long. The V gene end was trimmed by 4 bases and the J gene end by 4 bases; junction bases not matched to a gene: 5. The germline V gene has CDR1 DFQATT and CDR2 SNEGSKA (reference sequence). The CDR3 bases are TGCAGTGCTATACCGGGACAGGGATACAATGAGCAGTTCTTC. Translated: CSAIPGQGYNEQFF.

This clonotype was detected a few times. The rearrangement uses TRBV5-6 and TRBJ1-3; D not resolved. Germline assignment: CDR1 SGHDT and CDR2 YYEEEE. Trimming took off 4 bases at V and 0 bases at J, with 11 bases between the two ends. The CDR3 contains 15 residues. In DNA, the CDR3 is TGTGCCAGCAGCCCGAGGGCCCGCTCTGGAAACACCATATATTTT. Residues: CASSPRARSGNTIYF.

The V call is TRBV5-1, the J call TRBJ1-4; 7 positions agree with TRBD1. The CDR3 is 17 residues long. J gave up 7 bases and V 3 bases, and 15 bases lay outside the gene matches. The germline gives CDR1 SGHRS, CDR2 YFSETQ. The CDR3 loop reads CASSYGQVGRTGEKLFF. The CDR3 region has the DNA TGCGCCAGCAGCTACGGACAGGTGGGGCGAACTGGTGAAAAACTGTTTTTT.

The rearrangement links TRBV24-1 to TRBJ2-2; possible D gene TRBD1, 6 bases. The CDR3 totals 14 residues. The V end lost 3 bases, the J end lost 6 bases, and 10 bases lay between the germline ends. CDR1 KGHDR and CDR2 SFDVKD come from the germline V gene. The CDR3 DNA sequence: TGTGCCACCAGTGATCCCAGGGGCGCCGGGGAGCTGTTTTTT. Translated: CATSDPRGAGELFF.

This clonotype appeared many times. V usage is TRBV5-1 and J usage is TRBJ2-5; D remains ambiguous. Trimming left V 4 bases short and J 0 bases short, with 4 bases between. Germline lookup yields CDR1 SGHRS and CDR2 YFSETQ. The CDR3 has 12 residues. DNA for the CDR3: TGCGCCAGCAGCCATGACCAAGAGACCCAGTACTTC. Its translation is CASSHDQETQYF.

There are a few counts of this clonotype. The J gene is TRBJ1-1, the V gene TRBV6-2 or TRBV6-3, with TRBD1 identical over 9 bases. V lost 4 bases to trimming and J lost 7 bases; unmatched junction nucleotides: 7. Germline values: CDR1 MNHEY, CDR2 SVGEGT. The CDR3 is 14 residues long. The CDR3 spells CASSFTGGASEAFF. CDR3 coding DNA: TGTGCCAGCAGTTTTACAGGGGGCGCAAGTGAAGCTTTCTTT.

This clonotype was counted once. The chain combines TRBV14 with TRBJ1-2; D unclear. The CDR3 sequence is 15 residues long. V was clipped by 1 base and J by 4 bases, with 13 bases between them. Germline V lookup: CDR1 SGHDN, CDR2 FVKESK. The CDR3 loop reads CASSQVWGDSYGYTF. The CDR3 nucleotides read TGTGCCAGCAGCCAAGTATGGGGAGACTCCTATGGCTACACCTTC.

This clonotype came up many times. This chain links TRBV7-2 with TRBJ2-7, with 11 positions matching TRBD1. J lost 4 bases, V lost 6 bases, and 8 bases had no gene match. The CDR3 length is 15 residues. Germline CDR1 reads SGHTA; CDR2 reads FQGNSA. The CDR3 sequence: CASSLDGQGAYEQYF. CDR3 sequence (DNA): TGTGCCAGCAGTCTTGACGGACAGGGGGCTTACGAGCAGTACTTC. The complete variable domain, with remaining parts taken from reference TRBV7-2 and TRBJ2-7, reads GAGVSQSPSNKVTEKGKDVELRCDPISGHTALYWYRQSLGQGLEFLIYFQGNSAPDKSGLPSDRFSAERTGGSVSTLTIQRTQQEDSAVYLCASSLDGQGAYEQYFGPGTRLTVT.

This clonotype was observed a handful of times. V gene TRBV7-9 combines with J gene TRBJ2-7, with 7 bases identical to TRBD2. The CDR3 runs to 14 residues. CDR1 and CDR2 (germline): SEHNR, FQNEAQ (reference sequence). V shed 3 bases and J 3 bases; nucleotides not matched to a gene: 5. The CDR3 sequence: CASSFGGRVYEQYF. CDR3 DNA sequence: TGTGCCAGCAGCTTTGGAGGGAGGGTCTACGAGCAGTACTTC. The full variable domain, in which reference TRBV7-9 and TRBJ2-7 provide the parts outside the CDR3, is DTGVSQNPRHKITKRGQNVTFRCDPISEHNRLYWYRQTLGQGPEFLTYFQNEAQLEKSRLLSDRFSAERPKGSFSTLEIQRTEQGDSAMYLCASSFGGRVYEQYFGPGTRLTVT.

This clonotype was counted only a few times. The rearrangement joins TRBV5-1 to TRBJ2-7; D is perhaps TRBD1 or TRBD2 (6 bases each). The CDR3 runs to 13 residues. Germline V gene data show CDR1 as SGHRS and CDR2 as YFSETQ. The V and J ends lost 7 bases and 5 bases respectively, with 16 bases between them. The CDR3 nucleotides are TGCGCCAGCCGTTCGTGGGGGGCCAACGAGCAGTACTTC. Translating it yields CASRSWGANEQYF.

This clonotype occurred many times. The chain combines TRBV5-1 with TRBJ2-2, with D perhaps matching TRBD1 (5 bases). V was cut by 5 bases and J by 4 bases, with 12 bases left in between. The CDR3 runs to 14 residues. Germline lookup yields CDR1 SGHRS and CDR2 YFSETQ. The CDR3 region is CASRRQGGTGELFF. The CDR3, as DNA: TGCGCCAGCAGGAGGCAGGGTGGCACCGGGGAGCTGTTTTTT. Complete variable domain (other parts from reference TRBV5-1 and TRBJ2-2): KAGVTQTPRYLIKTRGQQVTLSCSPISGHRSVSWYQQTPGQGLQFLFEYFSETQRNKGNFPGRFSGRQFSNSRSEMNVSTLELGDSALYLCASRRQGGTGELFFGEGSRLTVL.

This clonotype was seen many times. The chain has TRBV6-2 or TRBV6-3 and TRBJ1-2; TRBD1 matches 9 bases. Unmatched junction bases numbered 12, after V lost 2 bases and J lost 2 bases. The germline CDR1 and CDR2 sequences are MNHEY and SVGEGT. The CDR3 contains 18 residues. CDR3 sequence: CASSYEDRGYYWNYGYTF. CDR3 sequence (DNA): TGTGCCAGCAGTTACGAGGACAGGGGATATTATTGGAACTATGGCTACACCTTC.

The chain employs TRBV15 and TRBJ1-5; D perhaps matches TRBD1 (6 bases). CDR3 length: 14 residues. Trimming pared 3 bases from V and 9 bases from J, leaving 15 bases between. From germline, CDR1 is LNHNV and CDR2 YYDKDF (reference sequence). CDR3 in DNA: TGTGCCACCAGCAGTGACACAGGGATAGGGCCCCAGCATTTT. Translation: CATSSDTGIGPQHF.

This clonotype was seen many times. This chain uses TRBV24-1 with TRBJ2-3, with D possibly TRBD2 on 6 matching bases. Per germline, CDR1 KGHDR and CDR2 SFDVKD. The length of the CDR3 is 16 residues. V gave up 2 bases and J gave up 0 bases, with 11 bases separating them. CDR3 in amino acids: CATSDYSGVSTDTQYF. In nucleotides, the CDR3 is TGTGCCACCAGTGATTATAGCGGAGTGAGCACAGATACGCAGTATTTT.

The chain uses TRBV30 and TRBJ2-1; TRBD2 matches at 11 bases. V lost 5 bases to trimming and J lost 7 bases; unmatched junction nucleotides: 10. Germline V gene sequence: CDR1 GTSNPN, CDR2 SVGIG (reference sequence). The CDR3 is 15 amino acids. The CDR3 bases are TGTGCCTGGGACCTACTAGCGGGAGCACGGAATGAGCAGTTCTTC. Its translation is CAWDLLAGARNEQFF.

This clonotype was detected a few times. V is TRBV4-3 and J is TRBJ1-2, with D possibly being TRBD1 (5 bases). Germline V gene data show CDR1 as LGHNA and CDR2 as YSLEER. CDR3 length: 15 amino acids. Trimming took off 3 bases at V and 4 bases at J, with 15 bases between the two ends. CDR3 nucleotides: TGCGCCAGCAGCCACCCAGGGAGCGTCCCCTATGGCTACACCTTC. It is translated as CASSHPGSVPYGYTF.

This clonotype was counted ten times or more. This chain links TRBV6-2 or TRBV6-3 with TRBJ2-1, with D perhaps TRBD2 (6 bases). Germline V gene lookup returns CDR1 MNHEY and CDR2 SVGEGT. Trimming shortened V by 2 bases and J by 3 bases, and 14 bases separated the two germline ends. The CDR3 sequence is 16 residues long. The CDR3 region has the DNA TGTGCCAGCAGTTACCACGCGGGATTACTCTACAATGAGCAGTTCTTC. Its translation: CASSYHAGLLYNEQFF.

The genes are TRBV5-1 and TRBJ1-5; D remains ambiguous. The CDR3 sequence is 15 residues long. Trimming shortened V by 1 base and J by 0 bases, and 8 bases separated the two germline ends. CDR1 is SGHRS and CDR2 is YFSETQ in the germline V gene. The CDR3 is CASSLSPASNQPQHF. The CDR3 DNA reads as TGCGCCAGCAGCTTGAGCCCCGCTAGCAATCAGCCCCAGCATTTT.